A single sample is the source of the 18 T cell receptor beta chains below, sequenced in a study of T cell responses to AZD1222 COVID-19 vaccine (dated by TCRdb to the early 2020s). Receptor amplification or capture employed the immunoSEQ multiplex PCR assay. TCRdb took this table from immuneACCESS and kept in-frame rearrangements with V and J called. Such tables lack part of the clones; where checked against another copy, unresolved V genes explain under half of the gap, and the rest is unexplained. In all, the sample holds about 140,000 clones, and roughly nine tenths of those were seen once. Clones ranked in the top ten supply approximately 3.6% of the sample. The meaning of the sample's time point label: baseline before first vaccination. The specimen comprised peripheral blood, sampled on day 0 of AZD1222 vaccination. These receptor sequences come from an adult in good health.

The gene calls are TRBV6-1 and TRBJ1-5; 7 bases fit TRBD1. The CDR3 has 15 residues. J gave up 4 bases and V 3 bases, and 6 bases lay outside the gene matches. CDR1 and CDR2 from the germline V gene are MNHNS and SASEGT. CDR3 DNA: TGTGCCAGCAGTGAGGACAGGTTTACTAATCAGCCCCAGCATTTT. It codes for CASSEDRFTNQPQHF.

The chain carries TRBV7-2 and TRBJ2-3, with 7 bases identical to TRBD2. Germline V gives CDR1 SGHTA, CDR2 FQGNSA. CDR3 length equals 15 residues. With 2 bases clipped from V and 4 bases from J, the junction kept 6 bases outside the gene matches. The CDR3 sequence: CASSLNGAGADTQYF. In DNA form, the CDR3 reads TGTGCCAGCAGCTTAAACGGTGCGGGGGCAGATACGCAGTATTTT.

The chain is built from TRBV29-1 and TRBJ1-1, with D tentatively TRBD1 (6 bases). The CDR3 is made up of 12 amino acids. V was clipped by 7 bases and J by 5 bases, with 14 bases between them. The germline V gene has CDR1 SQVTM and CDR2 ANQGSEA. CDR3 in DNA: TGCAGCGCCTGGGACATAAGGACTGAAGCTTTCTTT. Its translation: CSAWDIRTEAFF.

V and J are TRBV7-2 and TRBJ2-1, with 12 bases fitting TRBD2. CDR1 is SGHTA, CDR2 FQGNSA, per germline. V lost 5 bases and J lost 7; bases outside the gene matches: 6. The CDR3 has 15 amino acids. CDR3 nucleotide sequence: TGTGCCAGCAGCCCCTCTAGCGGGAGGGGAAATGAGCAGTTCTTC. It is translated as CASSPSSGRGNEQFF.

The CDR3 region is CAIGLRAGRLNTEAFF. In DNA form, the CDR3 reads TGTGCCATCGGCCTTCGGGCAGGACGATTGAACACTGAAGCTTTCTTT. This rearrangement joins TRBV15 to TRBJ1-1; D not certain. Germline lookup yields CDR1 LNHNV and CDR2 YYDKDF (reference sequence). The V end lost 10 bases, the J end lost 0 bases, and 21 bases lay between the germline ends. The CDR3 extends over 16 amino acids.

The chain joins TRBV12-5 to TRBJ1-3, with a tentative D call TRBD1 (5 bases). With 3 bases removed from V and 0 bases from J, the gap between germline ends came to 24 bases. This CDR3 has 20 residues. Germline CDR1 LGHNT, CDR2 FRNRAP. CDR3 loop: CASGFLVWEATVDSGNTIYF. Here the CDR3 DNA reads TGTGCTAGTGGTTTTTTGGTGTGGGAAGCGACAGTGGACTCTGGAAACACCATATATTTT. Filled out from reference TRBV12-5 and TRBJ1-3, the complete variable domain reads DARVTQTPRHKVTEMGQEVTMRCQPILGHNTVFWYRQTMMQGLELLAYFRNRAPLDDSGMPKDRFSAEMPDATLATLKIQPSEPRDSAVYFCASGFLVWEATVDSGNTIYFGEGSWLTVV.

The V gene is TRBV12-3 or TRBV12-4, the J gene TRBJ1-1; D ambiguous. The ends were cut back, 4 bases at V and 1 base at J, with 7 bases in the middle. The CDR3 totals 13 residues. Here the CDR3 DNA reads TGTGCCAGCAGTTCCACAGAGAACACTGAAGCTTTCTTT. Amino acid sequence: CASSSTENTEAFF.

This chain joins TRBV2 and TRBJ2-3; 11 bases align to TRBD1. The germline V gene encodes CDR1 SNHLY and CDR2 FYNNEI. The CDR3 runs to 14 residues. Trimming removed 7 bases from V and 6 bases from J; junction bases left unmatched: 6. CDR3 sequence reads: CASTLDRGRDTQYF. The CDR3 nucleotides read TGTGCCAGCACCTTGGACAGGGGGCGGGATACGCAGTATTTT.

J is TRBJ2-7 and V is TRBV6-6; D might be TRBD2 (5 bases). The CDR3 spans 15 residues. The V gene's germline CDR1 is MNHNY and CDR2 SVGAGI (reference sequence). V lost 6 bases to trimming and J lost 5 bases, with 20 bases between them. Here the CDR3 reads CASRTFGGATDEQYF. In DNA form, the CDR3 reads TGTGCCAGCAGAACCTTTGGAGGCGCGACGGACGAGCAGTACTTC.

This clone was seen many times. The CDR3 bases are TGTGCCAGTAGCCGGGACAGGGGACCGGGGGGCTATGGCTACACCTTC. Translation: CASSRDRGPGGYGYTF. This chain connects TRBV19 to TRBJ1-2; 10 bases fit TRBD1. CDR1 LNHDA and CDR2 SQIVND come from the germline V gene (reference sequence). The CDR3 contains 16 residues. V was pared by 6 bases and J by 4 bases, with 11 bases of the junction left unmatched.

This clone occurred once. This chain links TRBV7-9 with TRBJ2-7, with a weak D call TRBD2 (5 bases). V lost 5 bases and J 3 bases, leaving 5 bases between the germline ends. The V gene's germline CDR1 is SEHNR and CDR2 FQNEAQ (reference sequence). The CDR3 extends over 11 amino acids. CDR3 bases: TGTGCCAGCAGCGACTACTACGAGCAGTACTTC. Translating gives CASSDYYEQYF. Full variable domain (missing parts from reference TRBV7-9 and TRBJ2-7): DTGVSQNPRHKITKRGQNVTFRCDPISEHNRLYWYRQTLGQGPEFLTYFQNEAQLEKSRLLSDRFSAERPKGSFSTLEIQRTEQGDSAMYLCASSDYYEQYFGPGTRLTVT.

This chain links TRBV30 with TRBJ2-3, with TRBD2 as a possible D gene (6 bases). The CDR3 runs to 15 residues. V dropped 0 bases and J dropped 1 base, with 11 bases sitting between them. Germline CDR1 and CDR2: GTSNPN and SVGIG (reference sequence). This chain's CDR3 is CAWSVQSGGTDTQYF. CDR3 DNA sequence: TGTGCCTGGAGTGTGCAATCGGGGGGCACAGATACGCAGTATTTT.

The V call is TRBV5-3, the J call TRBJ2-7; TRBD1 aligns across 7 bases. TRBV5-3 is an ORF, and what it does is uncertain. This CDR3 region has 16 residues. V trimming: 4 bases; J trimming: 1 base; junction bases outside the gene matches: 11. Here the CDR3 reads CARSTSGTAESYEQYF. The DNA of the CDR3 is TGTGCCAGAAGCACGAGTGGGACAGCCGAGTCCTACGAGCAGTACTTC.

The rearrangement links TRBV12-5 to TRBJ2-2; D not certain. V was cut by 3 bases and J by 2 bases, with 1 base left in between. The CDR3 extends over 12 amino acids. CDR1 and CDR2 from the germline V gene are LGHNT and FRNRAP. The CDR3 DNA reads as TGTGCTAGTGGTTTAAACACCGGGGAGCTGTTTTTT. Its protein is CASGLNTGELFF.

The rearrangement uses TRBV5-1 and TRBJ1-2, with 9 bases aligning to TRBD1. V dropped 4 bases and J dropped 6; count of bases not matched to a gene: 16. This CDR3 has 17 residues. CDR1 and CDR2 (germline): SGHRS, YFSETQ. As DNA, the CDR3 is TGCGCCAGCAGCCAGGACAGGGGACTTGCTGGGTCCGATGGCTACACCTTC. Its protein product is CASSQDRGLAGSDGYTF.

V and J are TRBV14 and TRBJ1-1, with D perhaps matching TRBD1 (6 bases). Trimming left V 0 bases short and J 1 base short, with 12 bases between. CDR1 and CDR2 from the germline V gene are SGHDN and FVKESK. CDR3 size: 16 residues. The CDR3, as DNA: TGTGCCAGCAGCCAAGACTGGTGGGGGGCGAACACTGAAGCTTTCTTT. This codes for CASSQDWWGANTEAFF.

The chain is built from TRBV2 and TRBJ2-7; perhaps TRBD1 as D (7 bases). The CDR3 runs to 14 residues. From germline, CDR1 is SNHLY and CDR2 FYNNEI. V was clipped by 6 bases and J by 5 bases, with 17 bases between them. The CDR3 sequence is CASRRQGGIHEQYF. The DNA for the CDR3 is TGTGCCAGCAGGAGACAGGGAGGTATCCACGAGCAGTACTTC.

The V and J genes are TRBV7-2 and TRBJ2-3; 11 nucleotides line up with TRBD1. Germline CDR1 SGHTA, CDR2 FQGNSA. V was clipped by 5 bases and J by 6 bases; unmatched bases: 7. CDR3 size: 15 residues. CDR3 nucleotide sequence: TGTGCCAGCAGCCCCCGGGACAGGGGGAGGGATACGCAGTATTTT. Protein product: CASSPRDRGRDTQYF.